This entry is about one T cell receptor (beta chain). This sample was included in a study of radiation and T cells in renal cell carcinoma. Treatment of the sample: treatment-naive control, cytoreductive nephrectomy. Control tumor donors were a few females and around 11 males, median age approximately 58 years. Using immunoSEQ multiplex PCR, the repertoire was profiled, and TCRdb retains in-frame clones only, with some absent. Counted here are around 15,000 clones, approximately 50% occurring once; the ten biggest clones make up 10% to 15%. V shed 5 bases, J shed 2 bases, and the junction held 8 bases outside the gene matches. CDR3 size: 16 residues. Germline lookup yields CDR1 SGHRS and CDR2 YFSETQ.

The sequence was collected from a man aged 45-65 years with renal cell carcinoma. This chain links TRBV5-1 with TRBJ2-3; 10 bases align to TRBD2. The starting material was tumor tissue, obtained from a patient whose treatment was nephrectomy without radiotherapy. Here the CDR3 DNA reads TGCGCCAGCAGGCCCGGACTAGCGGCCTACACAGATACGCAGTATTTT. This sequence encodes CASRPGLAAYTDTQYF.